Here is one T cell receptor beta chain with its context. Germline V CDR1 and CDR2: MGHRA, YSYEKL. The germline V and J ends were trimmed by 1 base and 4 bases, with 10 bases remaining between them. There are 14 residues in the CDR3. This sample was included in a study of cytomegalovirus exposure and HLA in healthy donors. The study ran its PCR with 60 Vbeta and 13 Jbeta primers. Libraries were prepared by immunoSEQ multiplex PCR; TCRdb keeps only in-frame clonotypes and omits some of them. The data show roughly 160,000 clones, 60% to 85% seen once. This receptor was identified in a man younger than 45 in good health and CMV-seropositive. Specimen: PBMCs. The V gene is TRBV4-1, the J gene TRBJ1-2; D unclear. CDR3 coding DNA: TGCGCCAGCAGCCAAGTCAGCGATTTCTATGGCTACACCTTC. Translating gives CASSQVSDFYGYTF.